This T cell receptor (beta chain) was obtained from a study of blood T cell repertoires in COVID-19. Overall study context: Acute-phase and convalescent COVID-19 samples originated in the United States, Italy and Spain. T cells, B-cell-depleted T cells, or PBMCs provided the cDNA or gDNA that served as material.

Original handling: For nucleated cells, counts were estimated from reference gene primer amplification. TCRdb keeps only in-frame clones here, not all; method: immunoSEQ multiplex PCR. That table gives V, J and clone size, and the DNA gave D and trimming. Of around 130,000 clones detected, 80% to 90% appear once; the ten largest clones hold more than 15%. The CDR3 consists of 15 residues. V was shortened by 5 bases and J by 0 bases, with 11 bases between the two germline ends. Germline values: CDR1 SGHTA, CDR2 FQGNSA. The sequenced sample was peripheral blood. The receptor's source is a man in his fifties with active or convalescent COVID-19. The rearrangement links TRBV7-2 to TRBJ2-1; D possibly corresponds to TRBD1 (6 bases). The CDR3 reads CASSPDRSSYNEQFF. CDR3 DNA: TGTGCCAGCAGCCCCGACAGGAGCTCCTACAATGAGCAGTTCTTC.